Listed below are T cell receptor beta chains from one sample, sequenced in a study of beta chain features in type 1 diabetes. Libraries were prepared by immunoSEQ multiplex PCR; TCRdb keeps only in-frame clonotypes and omits some of them. The data show some 350,000 clones, 13% seen once. What was sequenced was naive CD4+ T cells from blood. These receptors were taken from a woman under 30 with type 1 diabetes. Each CDR3 is given without its conserved first and last residue.

v_call,j_call,cdr3_aa
TRBV28,TRBJ1-4,ASSPPPGTGVGKLF
TRBV19,TRBJ2-1,ASSIPGGGLPSQF
TRBV29-1,TRBJ2-2,SVEIKYTGELF
TRBV13,TRBJ1-6,ASSRQQDSPLH
TRBV29-1,TRBJ2-3,TISGRLSDTQY
TRBV5-4,TRBJ2-5,ASRGQLEETQY
TRBV7-2,TRBJ2-1,ASSIGGGGYNEQF
TRBV30,TRBJ2-3,AWHRTSGMSDTQY
TRBV7-9,TRBJ2-4,ASSRDGEDIQY
TRBV18,TRBJ2-1,ASSASGGSYNEQF
TRBV30,TRBJ1-1,AWSGGAEAF
TRBV29-1,TRBJ2-3,SVPGGTSGRHTQY
TRBV28,TRBJ2-5,ASSLPGLAETQY
TRBV11-2,TRBJ1-4,ASSSHGTTSNEKLF
TRBV28,TRBJ2-7,ASSSPPLAGRYEQY
TRBV5-6,TRBJ1-5,ASSLTDQPQH
TRBV28,TRBJ2-7,ASGSDGQPPYEQY
TRBV28,TRBJ1-5,ASRPGFLGNQPQH
TRBV29-1,TRBJ1-1,SVEWRLNTEAF
TRBV29-1,TRBJ2-1,SVGPGGGNEQF
TRBV9,TRBJ2-3,ASSGRDRGTDTQY
TRBV4-2,TRBJ2-7,ASSQDLAGEQY
TRBV5-4,TRBJ1-2,ASSFGTGGLGYT
TRBV7-2,TRBJ2-5,ASSPPYFQETQY
TRBV5-1,TRBJ2-1,ASSPGGTREAYEQF
TRBV28,TRBJ2-7,ASSTEAVSSYEQY
TRBV12-5,TRBJ2-3,ASGSSGRREDTQY
TRBV29-1,TRBJ2-1,SVAKLAGGYNEQF
TRBV5-1,TRBJ2-3,ASSLGRKGQASTDTQY
TRBV7-2,TRBJ1-2,ASTSQPGQSLSSGYT
TRBV6-6,TRBJ2-3,ASSRGQGDTDTQY